This T cell receptor (beta chain) was recovered during a study of blood T cell repertoires in COVID-19. This CDR3 is built from 18 residues. Germline values: CDR1 MDHEN, CDR2 SYDVKM. V lost 2 bases to trimming and J lost 2 bases; unmatched junction nucleotides: 10. TCRdb's table, derived via immunoSEQ multiplex PCR, lists solely in-frame clones and lacks some. The sample contains fewer than 300,000 clones, around 85% of which appear only once. This receptor was obtained from a woman under 40 who had recovered from COVID-19. Source material: PBMCs or T cells enriched from blood (not recorded which). V gene TRBV28 combines with J gene TRBJ1-5; 9 nucleotides align to TRBD1. The CDR3 here is CASSLGTGTIGRNQPQHF. CDR3 DNA sequence: TGTGCCAGCAGTTTAGGGACAGGGACAATCGGGCGCAATCAGCCCCAGCATTTT.